This TCR beta chain comes out of a study of response to subunit inactivated influenza vaccine. General observations from the study: Each seasonal flu vaccination may recruit only limited new T cells, authors suggested.

Using its own MiXCR run on the RT-PCR reads, TCRdb lists one record per CDR3 protein. Among roughly 670,000 distinct CDR3 sequences listed, 14% were seen once. To note about this clonotype: Its cognate antigen is unknown.

Sequences were derived from PBMCs from blood, sampled less than 15 days before vaccination. This clonotype was obtained from a man aged 45-65 years who received an inactivated influenza vaccine.

The CDR3 DNA is TGTGCCAGCAGTTACTCGATGGGGGCGGATACGCAGTATTTT. It encodes CASSYSMGADTQYF. The V and J genes are TRBV6-5 and TRBJ2-3, with D possibly being TRBD1 (6 bases). Germline V CDR1 and CDR2: MNHEY, SVGAGI. V shed 0 bases and J shed 6 bases, with 10 bases lying between them. The CDR3 covers 14 residues.